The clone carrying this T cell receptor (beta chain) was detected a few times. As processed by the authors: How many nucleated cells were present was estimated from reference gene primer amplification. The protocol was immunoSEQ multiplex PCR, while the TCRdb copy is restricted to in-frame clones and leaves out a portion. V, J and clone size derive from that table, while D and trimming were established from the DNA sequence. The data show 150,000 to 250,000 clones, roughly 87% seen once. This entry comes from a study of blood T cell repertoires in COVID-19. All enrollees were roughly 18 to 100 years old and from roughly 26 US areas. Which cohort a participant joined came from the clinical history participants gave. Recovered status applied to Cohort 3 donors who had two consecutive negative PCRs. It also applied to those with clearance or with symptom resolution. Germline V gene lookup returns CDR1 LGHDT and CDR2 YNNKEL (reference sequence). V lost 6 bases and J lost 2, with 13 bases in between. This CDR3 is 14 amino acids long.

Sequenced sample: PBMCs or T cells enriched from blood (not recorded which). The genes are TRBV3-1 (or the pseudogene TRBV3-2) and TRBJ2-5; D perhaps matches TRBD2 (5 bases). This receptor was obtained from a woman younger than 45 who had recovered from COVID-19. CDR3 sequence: CASSHSAIQETQYF. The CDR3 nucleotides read TGTGCCAGCAGTCATAGCGCGATTCAAGAGACCCAGTACTTC.